The 20 T cell receptor beta chains below come from one sample, sequenced in a study of blood T cell repertoires in COVID-19. Here immunoSEQ multiplex PCR was the method, and the copy in TCRdb shows in-frame clones only, minus some. The table lists 270,000 or so clones, approximately 80% of them singletons. The sequenced sample consisted of peripheral blood. All receptors come from a human donor in a cohort sampled during active COVID-19.

This chain links TRBV3-1 (or the pseudogene TRBV3-2) with TRBJ2-7; the D gene is possibly TRBD2 (5 bases). V lost 4 bases and J 3 bases, leaving 13 bases between the germline ends. This CDR3 is 14 amino acids long. Germline V gene sequence: CDR1 LGHDT, CDR2 YNNKEL (reference sequence). The CDR3 protein is CASSPRGLSYEQYF. CDR3 coding DNA: TGTGCCAGCAGCCCACGAGGGTTGAGCTACGAGCAGTACTTC.

This chain links TRBV7-2 with TRBJ1-1; the D gene is possibly TRBD1 (5 bases). Germline CDR1 and CDR2: SGHTA and FQGNSA. Trimming took 4 bases from V and 1 from J, leaving 10 bases between them. The CDR3 extends over 14 amino acids. The DNA for the CDR3 is TGTGCCAGCAGCTGGGGGGGATCGAACACTGAAGCTTTCTTT. Translated: CASSWGGSNTEAFF. Complete variable domain (other parts from reference TRBV7-2 and TRBJ1-1): GAGVSQSPSNKVTEKGKDVELRCDPISGHTALYWYRQSLGQGLEFLIYFQGNSAPDKSGLPSDRFSAERTGGSVSTLTIQRTQQEDSAVYLCASSWGGSNTEAFFGQGTRLTVV.

The chain joins TRBV6-1 to TRBJ1-4; 7 bases line up with TRBD1. This CDR3 comprises 16 residues. J gave up 8 bases and V 0 bases, and 9 bases lay outside the gene matches. Germline V gene lookup returns CDR1 MNHNS and CDR2 SASEGT. DNA of the CDR3: TGTGCCAGCAGTGAAGCAAGACAGGGAAGAAGGGAAAAACTGTTTTTT. Amino acid sequence: CASSEARQGRREKLFF.

This rearrangement joins TRBV10-3 to TRBJ2-5; tentative D call: TRBD2 (5 bases). V lost 10 bases, J lost 5 bases, and 17 bases lay in between. Per the germline V gene, CDR1 is ENHRY and CDR2 is SYGVKD. This CDR3 region has 13 residues. This CDR3 reads CASRPEEEETQYF. The CDR3 nucleotides read TGTGCCAGCCGCCCTGAGGAGGAGGAGACCCAGTACTTC.

This rearrangement joins TRBV2 to TRBJ2-5; no definite D call. This CDR3 has 12 residues. Germline values: CDR1 SNHLY, CDR2 FYNNEI. V gave up 7 bases and J gave up 4 bases, with 10 bases separating them. The CDR3 bases are TGTGCCAGCAAACTGCCAGGAGAGACCCAGTACTTC. Encoded protein: CASKLPGETQYF. The whole variable domain, remainder taken from reference TRBV2 and TRBJ2-5, is EPEVTQTPSHQVTQMGQEVILRCVPISNHLYFYWYRQILGQKVEFLVSFYNNEISEKSEIFDDQFSVERPDGSNFTLKIRSTKLEDSAMYFCASKLPGETQYFGPGTRLLVL.

The genes are TRBV7-2 and TRBJ2-5, with 12 bases lining up with TRBD2. J lost 3 bases, V lost 4 bases, and 3 bases had no gene match. Germline lookup yields CDR1 SGHTA and CDR2 FQGNSA. The CDR3 consists of 15 residues. CDR3 loop: CASSSLAGGKETQYF. CDR3 bases: TGTGCCAGCAGCTCTCTAGCGGGGGGGAAAGAGACCCAGTACTTC.

V gene TRBV10-1 combines with J gene TRBJ1-4; D gene uncertain. The CDR3 is made up of 13 amino acids. V gave up 8 bases and J gave up 8 bases, with 15 bases separating them. CDR1 and CDR2 (germline): WNHNN, SYGVQD (reference sequence). Here the CDR3 DNA reads TGCGCCAGCCCAGCCCTGGGCGTAGAAAAACTGTTTTTT. This gives the protein CASPALGVEKLFF.

There are many counts of this clone. V gene TRBV27 combines with J gene TRBJ2-4; 8 bases agree with TRBD2. Trimming took 0 bases from V and 5 from J; bases not matched to a gene: 15. The CDR3 runs 19 residues. The germline gives CDR1 MNHEY, CDR2 SMNVEV (reference sequence). The CDR3 DNA reads as TGTGCCAGCAGTTTATCTGGCGGGGGGCCACCCGTGGGAGAAAACATTCAGTACTTC. This encodes CASSLSGGGPPVGENIQYF.

The chain recombines TRBV5-1 with TRBJ2-1; 14 bases agree with TRBD2. Looked up from germline, CDR1 is SGHRS and CDR2 is YFSETQ. V lost 2 bases to trimming and J lost 7 bases; unmatched junction nucleotides: 2. The CDR3 is 15 amino acids. In DNA form, the CDR3 reads TGCGCCAGCAGCTTAGGGACTAGCGGGAGTAATGAGCAGTTCTTC. This gives the protein CASSLGTSGSNEQFF.

The chain combines TRBV5-4 with TRBJ2-7, with TRBD2 matching over 14 bases. Germline V gives CDR1 SGHNT, CDR2 YYREEE (reference sequence). The V and J ends lost 3 bases and 0 bases, in that order; junction bases with no gene match: 5. CDR3 length: 17 amino acids. CDR3 in amino acids: CASSSGLAGGFSYEQYF. The CDR3 bases are TGTGCCAGCAGCTCAGGACTAGCGGGGGGCTTCTCCTACGAGCAGTACTTC.

This clone occurred once. The chain employs TRBV7-8 and TRBJ1-1; 9 positions match TRBD1. CDR3 size: 15 residues. The junction had 6 bases not matched to a gene; V was cut back by 0 bases and J by 7 bases. Germline V gene data show CDR1 as SGHVS and CDR2 as FQNEAQ. In DNA form, the CDR3 reads TGTGCCAGCAGCTTAGCGACAGGGGGGTTTGGTGAAGCTTTCTTT. Amino acids: CASSLATGGFGEAFF.

The chain recombines TRBV28 with TRBJ1-2; D is uncertain. There are 12 residues in the CDR3. Trimming took off 5 bases at V and 8 bases at J, with 12 bases between the two ends. Per the germline V gene, CDR1 is MDHEN and CDR2 is SYDVKM. DNA for the CDR3: TGTGCCAGCAGTGTGTGGTATGAGGGCTACACCTTC. Residues: CASSVWYEGYTF.

This rearrangement joins TRBV25-1 to TRBJ2-5; D might be TRBD1 (5 bases). Trimming took off 4 bases at V and 7 bases at J, with 7 bases between the two ends. The CDR3 sequence is 11 residues long. CDR1 is MGHDK, CDR2 SYGVNS, per germline. CDR3 DNA: TGTGCCAGCAGTGTCCAGGGGACCCAGTACTTC. It codes for CASSVQGTQYF.

This sequence joins TRBV10-1 and TRBJ2-7; 11 bases map to TRBD1. The CDR3 has 13 amino acids. The V segment lost 7 bases and the J segment 6 bases; nucleotides outside the gene matches: 5. Germline V CDR1 and CDR2: WNHNN, SYGVQD (reference sequence). CDR3 protein: CASIGQGAPEQYF. In DNA, the CDR3 is TGCGCCAGCATCGGACAGGGGGCGCCCGAGCAGTACTTC.

The rearrangement uses TRBV3-1 (or the pseudogene TRBV3-2) and TRBJ2-1; D unresolved. Germline V gene lookup returns CDR1 LGHDT and CDR2 YNNKEL (reference sequence). The ends were cut back, 7 bases at V and 10 bases at J, with 11 bases in the middle. This CDR3 has 11 residues. Here the CDR3 DNA reads TGTGCCAGCACATATGGTAGCGAGCAGTTCTTC. Translating gives CASTYGSEQFF.

This rearrangement joins TRBV3-1 (or the pseudogene TRBV3-2) to TRBJ2-5, with TRBD1 as a possible D gene (6 bases). Trimming removed 4 bases at V and 4 bases at J, with 19 bases between. The CDR3 consists of 16 residues. Germline CDR1 LGHDT, CDR2 YNNKEL (reference sequence). The CDR3 DNA reads as TGTGCCAGCAGCCGGGCGGGTAGCAGGGGTAGAGAGACCCAGTACTTC. Protein: CASSRAGSRGRETQYF.

This sequence joins TRBV7-3 and TRBJ2-3, with 11 bases identical to TRBD2. CDR3 length: 16 residues. J gave up 6 bases and V 5 bases, and 10 bases lay outside the gene matches. Germline CDR1 is SGHTA and CDR2 is FQGTGA. CDR3 bases: TGTGCCAGCAGCATAGACACTAGCGGGAGAAGGGATACGCAGTATTTT. Protein sequence: CASSIDTSGRRDTQYF.

The chain couples TRBV3-1 (or the pseudogene TRBV3-2) to TRBJ2-1, with TRBD2 matching over 8 bases. Germline-derived CDR1 and CDR2 are LGHDT and YNNKEL (reference sequence). The CDR3 extends over 16 amino acids. With 5 bases clipped from V and 7 bases from J, the junction kept 13 bases outside the gene matches. The CDR3 DNA is TGTGCCAGCAGCGATTCGACGGGGGGGCCGGGGAATGAGCAGTTCTTC. Translated, it gives CASSDSTGGPGNEQFF.

This chain uses TRBV6-2 or TRBV6-3 with TRBJ1-2, with D possibly TRBD1 on 6 matching bases. Germline CDR1 reads MNHEY; CDR2 reads SVGEGT. Deletions cut 0 bases from V and 8 bases from J, with 16 bases between. There are 15 residues in the CDR3. CDR3 in DNA: TGTGCCAGCAGTTACTCCGCAGGGGCAGGGAACGGCTACACCTTC. Protein product: CASSYSAGAGNGYTF.

V and J are TRBV11-2 and TRBJ2-2, with D possibly matching TRBD2 (5 bases). This CDR3 region has 15 residues. V lost 5 bases, J lost 1 base, and 11 bases lay in between. Germline V CDR1 and CDR2: SGHAT, FQNNGV. The DNA for the CDR3 is TGTGCCAGCAGCCATGGACTGGGGAACACCGGGGAGCTGTTTTTT. This translates into CASSHGLGNTGELFF.